This section outlines one TCR beta chain sequence together with its context. The target antigen is unknown. The sample is drawn from a study of T-cell memory formation after mild COVID-19. TCRdb used MiXCR to reprocess the 5' RACE reads, holding one entry per CDR3 protein. The sample carries some 40,000 distinct CDR3 sequences, 6.1% recorded once. Study-level findings and limits: Contracting CD4+ clones were located mainly in CM and EM, and CD8+ clones in EMRA. Researchers found some responding clones in pre-infection memory, a sign that cross-reactive memory joined.

This CDR3 comprises 15 residues. The V gene's germline CDR1 is LGHDT and CDR2 YNNKEL (reference sequence). V gave up 1 base and J gave up 3 bases; unmatched junction bases: 4. The sequence was obtained from an adult who had mild COVID-19 (a few samples of this study predate the infection). Cell type and time point are not known. The sequenced material came from PBMCs or a T cell subset sorted from them (not recorded which). The chain carries TRBV3-1 and TRBJ2-7, with 9 bases identical to TRBD1. Written as DNA, the CDR3 is TGTGCCAGCAGCCAAGTAATGGACAGGGGCTACGAGCAGTACTTC. Translating gives CASSQVMDRGYEQYF.